The 11 T cell receptor beta chains below come from one sample, sequenced in a study of blood T cell repertoires in COVID-19. Libraries were prepared by immunoSEQ multiplex PCR; TCRdb keeps only in-frame clonotypes and omits some of them. The repertoire consists of 77,000 or so clones, with roughly 83% occurring once and the leading ten covering more than 5%. The sample taken for sequencing was peripheral blood. The source is a woman aged 55-70 years with acute or convalescent COVID-19.

V and J are TRBV21-1 and TRBJ1-2; the table assigns TRBD1, which was not confirmed against the DNA. TRBV21-1 is tagged as a pseudogene. The CDR3 has 14 amino acids. The CDR3: CASGGDRLNYGYTF. In nucleotides, the CDR3 is TGTGCCAGTGGGGGGGACAGGCTTAACTATGGCTACACCTTC.

The chain joins TRBV10-2 to TRBJ2-7; unclear D gene. Germline CDR1 WSHSY, CDR2 SAAADI. The CDR3 covers 12 residues. V gave up 5 bases and J gave up 6 bases, with 11 bases separating them. The CDR3 DNA follows: TGCGCCAGCAGTCTAGTAGACTCCGAGCAGTACTTC. Its protein product is CASSLVDSEQYF.

This clone was seen ten or more times. The J gene is TRBJ2-7, the V gene TRBV5-4; 9 nucleotides match TRBD1. There are 15 residues in the CDR3. The junction had 4 bases not matched to a gene; V was cut back by 0 bases and J by 3 bases. Germline lookup yields CDR1 SGHNT and CDR2 YYREEE (reference sequence). The CDR3 reads CASSLELGQGYEQYF. In DNA form, the CDR3 reads TGTGCCAGCAGCTTGGAATTGGGACAGGGCTACGAGCAGTACTTC.

This clone was picked up one time. V gene TRBV10-3 combines with J gene TRBJ1-1; 7 bases agree with TRBD1. The CDR3 is 14 amino acids. Germline V gives CDR1 ENHRY, CDR2 SYGVKD. Germline trimming cut 8 bases from V and 1 base from J; bases unmatched to any gene: 7. Written as DNA, the CDR3 is TGTGCCATCGGAACGACAGGGAAGAACACTGAAGCTTTCTTT. Protein: CAIGTTGKNTEAFF.

This chain uses TRBV19 with TRBJ1-6; perhaps TRBD1 as D (6 bases). This CDR3 is 18 amino acids long. V shed 5 bases and J shed 1 base, with 18 bases lying between them. In germline, CDR1 is LNHDA, CDR2 SQIVND (reference sequence). As DNA, the CDR3 is TGTGCCAGTAGTCCCCGACCGCAACAGGGATCCTATAATTCACCCCTCCACTTT. It yields the protein CASSPRPQQGSYNSPLHF.

The chain has TRBV6-1 and TRBJ1-2, with a possible D match to TRBD1 (5 bases). The germline gives CDR1 MNHNS, CDR2 SASEGT. The CDR3 runs to 15 residues. Between the trimmed V and J ends, which lost 2 bases and 5 bases, there was a span of 15 bases. The CDR3 loop reads CASSESGRVGYGYTF. CDR3 nucleotides: TGTGCCAGCAGTGAATCGGGCAGGGTAGGGTATGGCTACACCTTC.

The chain couples TRBV10-3 to TRBJ1-1; D is perhaps TRBD1 (5 bases). The V gene's germline CDR1 is ENHRY and CDR2 SYGVKD. Between the trimmed V and J ends, which lost 6 bases and 3 bases, there was a span of 14 bases. The CDR3 covers 14 residues. The CDR3 DNA is TGTGCCATCAGCCTGGCGGGGCCCGACACTGAAGCTTTCTTT. Protein sequence: CAISLAGPDTEAFF.

The chain couples TRBV6-5 to TRBJ1-6; D ambiguous. In germline, CDR1 is MNHEY, CDR2 SVGAGI. The V end lost 5 bases, the J end lost 14 bases, and 16 bases lay between the germline ends. This CDR3 region has 13 residues. CDR3 in amino acids: CASSPPGYVALHF. DNA of the CDR3: TGTGCCAGCAGTCCTCCGGGGTATGTGGCCCTCCACTTT.

This clone was detected only once. The V call is TRBV24-1, the J call TRBJ2-1, with TRBD2 matching over 12 bases. Germline V gene data show CDR1 as KGHDR and CDR2 as SFDVKD. V shed 3 bases and J 9 bases; nucleotides not matched to a gene: 5. CDR3 size: 15 residues. CDR3 sequence reads: CATSDIASGGGEQFF. The CDR3 nucleotides are TGTGCCACCAGTGATATCGCTAGCGGGGGGGGTGAGCAGTTCTTC.

The rearrangement uses TRBV19 and TRBJ2-5, with unresolved D. Germline V CDR1 and CDR2: LNHDA, SQIVND (reference sequence). The V gene lost 0 bases and the J gene lost 5 bases, with 4 bases spanning the gap. This CDR3 comprises 12 residues. The CDR3 region is CASSIDEETQYF. The CDR3 DNA is TGTGCCAGTAGTATAGACGAGGAGACCCAGTACTTC.

V and J are TRBV6-4 and TRBJ2-3, with TRBD2 identical over 10 bases. CDR1 and CDR2 (germline): MRHNA, SNTAGT. V lost 0 bases to trimming and J lost 3 bases; unmatched junction nucleotides: 6. This CDR3 is built from 17 residues. CDR3 residues: CASSDSIASGGTDTQYF. The CDR3 bases are TGTGCCAGCAGTGACTCGATTGCTAGCGGGGGTACAGATACGCAGTATTTT.